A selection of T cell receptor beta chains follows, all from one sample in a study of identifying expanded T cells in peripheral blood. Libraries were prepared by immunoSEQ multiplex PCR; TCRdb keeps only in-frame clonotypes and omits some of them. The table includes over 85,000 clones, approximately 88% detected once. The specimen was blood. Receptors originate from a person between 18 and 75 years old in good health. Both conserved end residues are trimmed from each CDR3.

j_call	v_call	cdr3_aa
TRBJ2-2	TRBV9	ASSVVEGTGELF
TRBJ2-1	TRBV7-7	ASSSDRFNEQF
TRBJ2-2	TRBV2	ASTFRTNTGELF
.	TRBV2	ASNLDRDYEQY
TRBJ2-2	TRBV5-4	ASSTQGADTGELF
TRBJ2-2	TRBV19	ASSLAGGISTGELF
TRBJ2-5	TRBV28	ASSLHRGWETQY
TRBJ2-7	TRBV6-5	ASRYTRETYEQY
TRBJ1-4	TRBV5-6	ASSRMGGTNEKLF
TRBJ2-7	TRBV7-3	ASSLSGRGRGAEQY
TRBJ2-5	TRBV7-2	ASSSSGETQY
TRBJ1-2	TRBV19	ASSMIRQGSYGYT
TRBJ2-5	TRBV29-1	SVGPRQETQY
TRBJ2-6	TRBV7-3	ASSLVTDSGANVLT
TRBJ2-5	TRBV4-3	ASSPRIGSQETQY
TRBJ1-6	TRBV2	ASSDYQGALGSPLH
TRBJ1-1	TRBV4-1	ASSRNRVNTEAF